Shown below are 4 T cell receptor beta chains from a single sample sequenced in a study of esophageal squamous cell carcinoma under preoperative chemotherapy. Time point here: after preoperative PTX-NDP chemotherapy. In TCRdb, the PCR reads were re-called with MiXCR into one record per CDR3 protein. The sample lists 9,000 to 13,000 distinct CDR3 sequences, 63% occurring once. The specimen was obtained from a patient given preoperative chemotherapy. These receptors all stem from a human donor with esophageal squamous cell carcinoma. The donor label of this sample is uncertain.

The V and J genes are TRBV6-1 and TRBJ2-1; 7 bases align to TRBD1. The junction had 9 bases not matched to a gene; V was cut back by 4 bases and J by 6 bases. The CDR3 loop spans 15 amino acids. CDR1 is MNHNS and CDR2 is SASEGT in the germline V gene. CDR3 nucleotide sequence: TGTGCCAGCAGTGCCAGAGGACAGGTGGCCAATGAGCAGTTCTTC. Translating gives CASSARGQVANEQFF.

The V and J genes are TRBV6-1 and TRBJ2-4; 7 nucleotides match TRBD2. The J call is doubtful: the DNA matches TRBJ2-7 better. Germline CDR1 is MNHNS and CDR2 is SASEGT. This CDR3 contains 14 residues. The chain's CDR3 is CASARTSEGFEQYF. The CDR3 coding sequence is TGTGCCAGCGCCCGGACTAGTGAAGGTTTCGAGCAGTACTTC.

The chain uses TRBV10-3 and TRBJ1-5; D is unresolved. Germline V gene sequence: CDR1 ENHRY, CDR2 SYGVKD. With 11 bases removed from V and 7 bases from J, the gap between germline ends came to 9 bases. The CDR3 consists of 10 residues. The CDR3 spells CAAGSQPQHF. CDR3 in DNA: TGTGCCGCCGGGTCACAGCCCCAGCATTTT.

By frequency in the sample, this clonotype is medium-sized. The chain links TRBV7-3 to TRBJ2-1; 11 bases are shared with TRBD2. From germline, CDR1 is SGHTA and CDR2 FQGTGA. J was trimmed by 7 bases and V by 1 base; bases with no gene match: 6. The CDR3 extends over 16 amino acids. CDR3 sequence (DNA): TGTGCCAGCAGCTTAATAGCGGGGGGGGGAAGGAATGAGCAGTTCTTC. Translating gives CASSLIAGGGRNEQFF.